These 13 T cell receptor beta chains share one sample of origin, sequenced in a study of OX40 agonist ivuxolimab in advanced cancers. Sequencing was performed with immunoSEQ multiplex PCR; in TCRdb, only in-frame clones are kept and a portion is missing. The repertoire includes around 68,000 clones, about 88% of them detected once, and about a sixth sits in the top ten. The sample was CD4+ or CD8+ T cells sorted from blood, taken in a trial of the OX40 agonist ivuxolimab. The receptors shown here come from an adult with an advanced solid tumor such as melanoma, head and neck, liver or kidney cancer.

This clone was seen only once. The chain is built from TRBV6-6 and TRBJ1-6; a possible D gene is TRBD1 (5 bases). Germline CDR1 is MNHNY and CDR2 is SVGAGI (reference sequence). V shed 9 bases and J shed 7 bases, with 16 bases lying between them. The CDR3 loop spans 14 amino acids. CDR3 bases: TGTGCCAGTCGACCCGGGGGAAGAAATTCACCCCTCCACTTT. Translated: CASRPGGRNSPLHF.

In nucleotides, the CDR3 is TGTGCCAGCAGCTCCTCACAGGGGTTGGAGGAAAAACTGTTTTTT. Translating gives CASSSSQGLEEKLFF. The V gene is TRBV7-2, the J gene TRBJ1-4; 7 bases fit TRBD1. The CDR3 loop spans 15 amino acids. CDR1 and CDR2 (germline): SGHTA, FQGNSA. The J segment lost 8 bases and the V segment lost 4 bases, leaving 10 bases of the junction unmatched.

The count of this clone is one. This chain connects TRBV7-6 to TRBJ1-1, with 9 bases identical to TRBD1. The junction had 18 bases not matched to a gene; V was cut back by 6 bases and J by 4 bases. The germline V gene encodes CDR1 SGHVS and CDR2 FNYEAQ. The CDR3 runs 18 residues. CDR3 amino acids: CASSYNQQGAEYSTEAFF. As DNA, the CDR3 is TGTGCCAGCAGTTATAACCAACAGGGGGCGGAGTACAGCACTGAAGCTTTCTTT.

The J gene is TRBJ2-1, the V gene TRBV2; a possible D gene is TRBD2 (5 bases). CDR1 SNHLY and CDR2 FYNNEI come from the germline V gene. This CDR3 is 15 amino acids long. V was trimmed by 9 bases and J by 0 bases, leaving 15 bases between them. The CDR3: CASREFSSSYNEQFF. CDR3 bases: TGTGCCAGTAGGGAGTTTTCCAGCTCCTACAATGAGCAGTTCTTC.

V is TRBV18 and J is TRBJ2-1; D uncertain. Germline-derived CDR1 and CDR2 are KGHSH and LQKENI. Trimming cost V 1 base and J 1 base, with 11 bases left between them. This CDR3 is 16 amino acids long. The CDR3 region is CASSPLPARSYNEQFF. CDR3 DNA sequence: TGTGCCAGCTCACCACTCCCGGCCAGGTCCTACAATGAGCAGTTCTTC.

This chain connects TRBV19 to TRBJ2-1, with 9 positions matching TRBD2. The CDR3 has 15 residues. In germline, CDR1 is LNHDA, CDR2 SQIVND (reference sequence). Losses at the gene ends were 10 bases for V and 0 bases for J; bases not matched to a gene: 7. CDR3 amino acids: CATKRAGGSYNEQFF. Written as DNA, the CDR3 is TGTGCCACGAAAAGAGCGGGAGGCTCCTACAATGAGCAGTTCTTC.

This clone showed up just a few times. This chain connects TRBV4-1 to TRBJ1-2; TRBD1 matches 8 bases. CDR1 is MGHRA and CDR2 is YSYEKL in the germline V gene. This CDR3 has 17 amino acids. V lost 0 bases to trimming and J lost 4 bases; unmatched junction nucleotides: 10. The CDR3 is CASSQETTGGSGYGYTF. DNA for the CDR3: TGCGCCAGCAGCCAAGAGACAACAGGGGGAAGCGGCTATGGCTACACCTTC.

This rearrangement joins TRBV7-9 to TRBJ2-4, with 10 bases fitting TRBD1. Germline lookup yields CDR1 SEHNR and CDR2 FQNEAQ (reference sequence). The length of the CDR3 is 18 residues. The junction had 11 bases not matched to a gene; V was cut back by 5 bases and J by 1 base. In DNA form, the CDR3 reads TGTGCCAGCAGCCCAAGGGGAGGGACAGGGGCGGCCAAAAACATTCAGTACTTC. This translates into CASSPRGGTGAAKNIQYF. The complete variable domain, with remaining parts taken from reference TRBV7-9 and TRBJ2-4, reads DTGVSQNPRHKITKRGQNVTFRCDPISEHNRLYWYRQTLGQGPEFLTYFQNEAQLEKSRLLSDRFSAERPKGSFSTLEIQRTEQGDSAMYLCASSPRGGTGAAKNIQYFGAGTRLSVL.

The rearrangement uses TRBV27 and TRBJ2-3; D not resolved. The CDR3 runs to 14 residues. CDR1 MNHEY and CDR2 SMNVEV come from the germline V gene (reference sequence). The germline V and J ends were trimmed by 5 bases and 1 base, with 10 bases remaining between them. Here the CDR3 reads CASSDLAGTDTQYF. CDR3 bases: TGTGCCAGCAGTGACTTGGCTGGCACAGATACGCAGTATTTT.

There are a few counts of this clone. The chain employs TRBV4-1 and TRBJ1-1; D call uncertain. This CDR3 is 15 amino acids long. Per the germline V gene, CDR1 is MGHRA and CDR2 is YSYEKL. Trimming took off 5 bases at V and 2 bases at J, with 15 bases between the two ends. The CDR3 spells CASSYAGVINTEAFF. The CDR3 DNA reads as TGCGCCAGCAGCTACGCCGGGGTGATTAACACTGAAGCTTTCTTT.

This CDR3 reads CASLGQGGYEQYF. Here the CDR3 DNA reads TGTGCCAGCTTGGGACAGGGGGGGTACGAGCAGTACTTC. The chain joins TRBV2 to TRBJ2-5; TRBD1 agrees at 11 bases. Gene TRBJ2-7 matches the end of the DNA better, so the J call may be wrong. Germline V gene sequence: CDR1 SNHLY, CDR2 FYNNEI. This CDR3 is built from 13 residues.

The DNA for the CDR3 is TGTGCCAGCAGCACCCCGAGCAACGGGGAGACCCAGTACTTC. Its protein is CASSTPSNGETQYF. V gene TRBV5-5 combines with J gene TRBJ2-5; D gene ambiguous. The CDR3 loop spans 14 amino acids. Germline V gives CDR1 SGHKS, CDR2 YYEKEE (reference sequence). The germline V and J ends were trimmed by 4 bases and 5 bases, with 15 bases remaining between them.

The chain couples TRBV6-1 to TRBJ1-5; TRBD1 might be the D (5 bases). Trimming took 2 bases from V and 3 from J, leaving 11 bases between them. CDR3 length: 15 amino acids. CDR1 is MNHNS, CDR2 SASEGT, per germline. CDR3 sequence (DNA): TGTGCCAGCAGTGAATGGGACGATAACAATCAGCCCCAGCATTTT. Translating it yields CASSEWDDNNQPQHF.